Listed below are T cell receptor beta chains from one sample, sequenced in a study of T cells in Graves' hyperthyroidism and ophthalmopathy. MiXCR, run by TCRdb on the multiplex PCR reads, gives a single entry per CDR3 protein. The repertoire includes roughly 110,000 distinct CDR3 sequences, around a sixth of them detected once, and 35% to 45% sits in the top ten. The sample comprised blood. These receptors came from a woman aged 50 to 60 with Graves' hyperthyroidism. The CDR3 runs from the conserved cysteine through the conserved F or W. The order of the fields is V gene, D gene, clone size, J gene, CDR3 DNA, CDR3 protein. The D gene is left open where the match is weak. Not all rows give a size; the values are once, few, many and, for expanded clones, a class.

TRBV7-9	TRBD2	many	TRBJ2-5	TGTGCCAGCAGCTTAGGTCCCAGGGAGGGGACCCAGTACTTC	CASSLGPREGTQYF
TRBV6-1	TRBD2	many	TRBJ2-3	TGTGCCAGCAGTGAGTTAGCGGGAGGCTTGGATACGCAGTATTTT	CASSELAGGLDTQYF
TRBV20-1	TRBD1	.	TRBJ2-7	TGCAGTGCCCCGGACAGGGACTACGAGCAGTACTTC	CSAPDRDYEQYF
TRBV20-1	TRBD1	many	TRBJ2-7	TGCAGTGCCCATCCGGGACAGGGGGTATACGAGCAGTACTTC	CSAHPGQGVYEQYF
TRBV29-1	TRBD2	.	TRBJ2-1	TGCAGCGTTGGGACTAGCGGTAATGAGCAGTTCTTC	CSVGTSGNEQFF
TRBV7-2	.	many	TRBJ1-4	TGTGCCAGCAGCTTATCCCACAACAAGGGGGAAGAACTGTTTTTT	CASSLSHNKGEELFF
TRBV27	TRBD2	.	TRBJ2-7	TGTGCCAGCAGTTCTAGCGGGAGTGAGGAGTACTTC	CASSSSGSEEYF
TRBV6-1	.	many	TRBJ1-5	TGTGCCAGCAGCCCAGGGCCGAGCAATCAGCCCCAGCATTTT	CASSPGPSNQPQHF
TRBV28	TRBD2	many	TRBJ2-5	TGTGCCAGCAGTCCTTCGGGGGGTAGGGAGACCCAGTACTTC	CASSPSGGRETQYF
TRBV28	TRBD2	many	TRBJ2-1	TGTGCCAGCAGTTTCGGTAGCGGGAGAAAGCAGTTCTTC	CASSFGSGRKQFF